One and the same sample provided the 19 T cell receptor beta chains below, sequenced in a study of CD8 T cells in Susac syndrome. Reverse transcription used roughly 0.45 to 1 ug RNA and random hexamers. MiXCR, applied by TCRdb to the immunoSEQ multiplex PCR reads, yields one record per CDR3 protein. The data contain 95,000 to 150,000 distinct CDR3 sequences, about 95% of them seen just once; the ten biggest clones take up over 0.07%. Sequencing was performed on CD4+ T cells from PBMCs. The source is a human donor in good health.

The chain employs TRBV29-1 and TRBJ2-1; 12 bases are shared with TRBD2. Unmatched junction bases numbered 9, after V lost 4 bases and J lost 8 bases. Germline V gene lookup returns CDR1 SQVTM and CDR2 ANQGSEA. This CDR3 has 15 residues. DNA of the CDR3: TGCAGCGTTGGTCTAGCGGGAGGGAGAGCGGATGAGCAGTTCTTC. It encodes CSVGLAGGRADEQFF.

This clonotype has a single count. The rearrangement uses TRBV29-1 and TRBJ1-2; D is ambiguous. The germline V gene has CDR1 SQVTM and CDR2 ANQGSEA. V lost 7 bases to trimming and J lost 6 bases, with 12 bases between them. This CDR3 is 11 amino acids long. This CDR3 reads CSALAVDGYTF. The DNA of the CDR3 is TGCAGCGCATTGGCGGTTGATGGCTACACCTTC.

The V and J genes are TRBV6-6 and TRBJ2-7; the D gene is possibly TRBD1 (6 bases). CDR1 is MNHNY, CDR2 SVGAGI, per germline (reference sequence). V lost 7 bases and J 0 bases, leaving 10 bases between the germline ends. The CDR3 is 13 amino acids. CDR3 nucleotide sequence: TGTGCCAGCAAACAGGGAAGCTCCTACGAGCAGTACTTC. This codes for CASKQGSSYEQYF.

The count of this clonotype is one. The V gene is TRBV4-3, the J gene TRBJ2-2; D unresolved. The CDR3 extends over 14 amino acids. V lost 1 base and J 7 bases, leaving 10 bases between the germline ends. Germline V gives CDR1 LGHNA, CDR2 YSLEER. Written as DNA, the CDR3 is TGCGCCAGCAGCCAAGCTCAGACGGGCGGGGAGCTGTTTTTT. It specifies CASSQAQTGGELFF.

The V and J genes are TRBV5-4 and TRBJ2-7; 9 positions agree with TRBD2. Trimming removed 1 base from V and 7 bases from J; junction bases left unmatched: 9. The CDR3 runs 15 residues. Germline lookup yields CDR1 SGHNT and CDR2 YYREEE (reference sequence). CDR3 in amino acids: CASSLPGAGGREQYF. CDR3 DNA: TGTGCCAGCAGCTTGCCAGGCGCGGGAGGGAGGGAGCAGTACTTC.

The rearrangement links TRBV20-1 to TRBJ2-1, with 12 bases that match TRBD2. The CDR3 extends over 14 amino acids. Trimming removed 6 bases from V and 5 bases from J; junction bases left unmatched: 5. CDR1 and CDR2 from the germline V gene are DFQATT and SNEGSKA (reference sequence). As DNA, the CDR3 is TGCAGTGCCCTGACTAGCGGGAGCGACAATGAGCAGTTCTTC. It translates to CSALTSGSDNEQFF.

V gene TRBV19 combines with J gene TRBJ1-1; 7 bases map to TRBD1. CDR1 LNHDA and CDR2 SQIVND come from the germline V gene (reference sequence). V lost 4 bases, J lost 0 bases, and 2 bases stayed unmatched. The CDR3 extends over 14 amino acids. The CDR3 region is CASSRGQLNTEAFF. DNA for the CDR3: TGTGCCAGTAGTAGGGGACAGTTGAACACTGAAGCTTTCTTT.

The V and J genes are TRBV30 and TRBJ1-5; TRBD1 matches 8 bases. There are 14 residues in the CDR3. Unmatched junction bases numbered 6, after V lost 5 bases and J lost 3 bases. Germline CDR1 reads GTSNPN; CDR2 reads SVGIG (reference sequence). The CDR3 region is CAWGGQGYNQPQHF. CDR3 bases: TGTGCCTGGGGAGGACAGGGTTACAATCAGCCCCAGCATTTT.

This clonotype occurred once. The rearrangement uses TRBV7-2 and TRBJ1-1, with 10 bases matching TRBD1. V was pared by 4 bases and J by 4 bases, with 6 bases of the junction left unmatched. CDR3 size: 15 residues. In germline, CDR1 is SGHTA, CDR2 FQGNSA. This CDR3 reads CASSSGTGVVTEAFF. The DNA of the CDR3 is TGTGCCAGCAGCTCCGGGACAGGGGTCGTCACTGAAGCTTTCTTT.

The chain is built from TRBV30 and TRBJ2-1; no clear D. Trimming pared 5 bases from V and 4 bases from J, leaving 18 bases between. The CDR3 has 15 amino acids. Germline values: CDR1 GTSNPN, CDR2 SVGIG (reference sequence). The CDR3, as DNA: TGTGCCTGGCGAAGATCCACTGGGCTGTACAATGAGCAGTTCTTC. It is translated as CAWRRSTGLYNEQFF.

The chain has TRBV5-6 and TRBJ2-5, with D possibly matching TRBD1 (5 bases). Trimming pared 0 bases from V and 7 bases from J, leaving 16 bases between. CDR3 length: 15 amino acids. CDR1 and CDR2 (germline): SGHDT, YYEEEE. The CDR3 reads CASSLEGQGWGTQYF. Written as DNA, the CDR3 is TGTGCCAGCAGCTTGGAGGGGCAGGGTTGGGGGACCCAGTACTTC.

The V gene is TRBV2, the J gene TRBJ1-2; D gene uncertain. The V end was cut by 10 bases, the J end by 8 bases, with 8 bases between. CDR1 and CDR2 (germline): SNHLY, FYNNEI. This CDR3 is 9 amino acids long. CDR3 in DNA: TGTGCCACGAGGCCCGGCTACACCTTC. This sequence encodes CATRPGYTF.

The chain is built from TRBV12-5 and TRBJ2-3; D not resolved. The CDR3 runs to 14 residues. V was clipped by 2 bases and J by 4 bases, with 10 bases between them. Germline V gives CDR1 LGHNT, CDR2 FRNRAP. The CDR3 nucleotides read TGTGCTAGTGGTTTGTCTGGAGTCGCAGATACGCAGTATTTT. Amino acids: CASGLSGVADTQYF.

The rearrangement links TRBV5-6 to TRBJ1-2; D remains unclear. V was pared by 2 bases and J by 7 bases, with 12 bases between. Germline assignment: CDR1 SGHDT and CDR2 YYEEEE. This CDR3 contains 13 residues. CDR3 loop: CASSLRPATGYTF. The CDR3 nucleotides are TGTGCCAGCAGCTTACGTCCCGCAACTGGCTACACCTTC.

This rearrangement joins TRBV3-1 to TRBJ2-7; TRBD2 aligns across 9 bases. The CDR3 is 15 amino acids. Germline assignment: CDR1 LGHDT and CDR2 YNNKEL (reference sequence). V dropped 3 bases and J dropped 5; count of bases not matched to a gene: 8. The CDR3, as DNA: TGTGCCAGCAGCCAGATGGCGGGACTAGCTCACGAGCAGTACTTC. Translating it yields CASSQMAGLAHEQYF.

The rearrangement links TRBV6-5 to TRBJ1-3; D unclear. The germline V and J ends were trimmed by 8 bases and 4 bases, with 12 bases remaining between them. Per the germline V gene, CDR1 is MNHEY and CDR2 is SVGAGI. This CDR3 has 13 residues. In DNA form, the CDR3 reads TGTGCCAGCCTGCGCTTTGGAGGAAACACCATATATTTT. Its protein is CASLRFGGNTIYF.

J is TRBJ2-7 and V is TRBV7-2, with D uncertain. V lost 2 bases and J 2 bases, leaving 10 bases between the germline ends. Germline CDR1 SGHTA, CDR2 FQGNSA. The CDR3 extends over 14 amino acids. The DNA for the CDR3 is TGTGCCAGCAGCTTAAATCCAGATACCTACGAGCAGTACTTC. It translates to CASSLNPDTYEQYF.

DNA of the CDR3: TGCAGTGCGGGTGACAGGGGCAATCAGCCCCAGCATTTT. This translates into CSAGDRGNQPQHF. The rearrangement links TRBV20-1 to TRBJ1-5; 7 bases align to TRBD1. The length of the CDR3 is 13 residues. Unmatched junction bases numbered 4, after V lost 6 bases and J lost 2 bases. CDR1 and CDR2 from the germline V gene are DFQATT and SNEGSKA (reference sequence).

This chain's CDR3 is CSARDAKRGGYGDTQYF. The CDR3 nucleotides read TGCAGTGCTAGAGATGCCAAGCGGGGAGGGTACGGAGATACGCAGTATTTT. This rearrangement joins TRBV20-1 to TRBJ2-3; 7 bases align to TRBD2. Trimming took 0 bases from V and 5 from J; bases not matched to a gene: 14. The length of the CDR3 is 17 residues. CDR1 DFQATT and CDR2 SNEGSKA come from the germline V gene (reference sequence).